The rows below give T cell receptor beta chains drawn from one sample of a study of beta chain features in type 1 diabetes. Sequencing was performed with immunoSEQ multiplex PCR; in TCRdb, only in-frame clones are kept and a portion is missing. The sample contains a few hundred thousand clones, 9.6% of which appear only once. The sample taken for sequencing was naive CD4+ T cells from blood. These receptors came from a woman aged 18-29 years in good health. Both conserved end residues are part of each CDR3. Fields, in order: D gene, V gene, J gene, clone size, CDR3 DNA, CDR3 protein. D genes are given only for firm matches. Clone size is stated in some rows and not others, as once, few, many or a class when expanded.

D: .; V: TRBV4-2; J: TRBJ1-2; size: few; DNA: TGTGCCAGCAGCCAAGTACAGGGCGACTATGGCTACACCTTC; CDR3: CASSQVQGDYGYTF
D: .; V: TRBV5-1; J: TRBJ1-1; size: .; DNA: TGCGCCAGCAGCCTCCGGGGAGGGGGGAGCACTGAAGCTTTCTTT; CDR3: CASSLRGGGSTEAFF
D: TRBD2; V: TRBV5-4; J: TRBJ2-7; size: .; DNA: TGTGCCAGCAGCTTCGGGGGGACTGCATTTGAAGAGCAGTACTTC; CDR3: CASSFGGTAFEEQYF
D: .; V: TRBV7-9; J: TRBJ2-1; size: many; DNA: TGTGCCAGCAGTTCAGGGGCCGGGGAGCAGTTCTTC; CDR3: CASSSGAGEQFF
D: TRBD1; V: TRBV30; J: TRBJ2-7; size: few; DNA: TGTGCCTCCGCACAGGGGGCAGCGCTTGGGCAGTACTTC; CDR3: CASAQGAALGQYF
D: .; V: TRBV27; J: TRBJ2-3; size: .; DNA: TGTGCCAGCAGTTTATCTGCAGGTAGCACAGATACGCAGTATTTT; CDR3: CASSLSAGSTDTQYF
D: TRBD1; V: TRBV6-5; J: TRBJ1-1; size: .; DNA: TGTGCCAGCCAACGGGGGACAGAGAACACTGAAGCTTTCTTT; CDR3: CASQRGTENTEAFF
D: TRBD1; V: TRBV19; J: TRBJ2-7; size: .; DNA: TGTGCCAGTAGAGTACAGGGGAGCTCCTACGAGCAGTACTTC; CDR3: CASRVQGSSYEQYF
D: .; V: TRBV6-6; J: TRBJ2-1; size: .; DNA: TGTGCCAGCAGAGGGAGCTCCTACAATGAGCAGTTCTTC; CDR3: CASRGSSYNEQFF
D: TRBD1; V: TRBV10-3; J: TRBJ1-1; size: few; DNA: TGTGCCACCCTGGGACAGGGCTACACTGAAGCTTTCTTT; CDR3: CATLGQGYTEAFF
D: .; V: TRBV5-1; J: TRBJ1-1; size: .; DNA: TGCGCCAGCAGCTACCAGTTGAACACTGAAGCTTTCTTT; CDR3: CASSYQLNTEAFF
D: .; V: TRBV5-5; J: TRBJ1-1; size: .; DNA: TGTGCCAGCAGCTCCCCCGGGGGAAGAACTGAAGCTTTCTTT; CDR3: CASSSPGGRTEAFF
D: TRBD1; V: TRBV9; J: TRBJ2-1; size: few; DNA: TGTGCCAGCAGCTCCCGGACAGGGGGGTCCTACAATGAGCAGTTCTTC; CDR3: CASSSRTGGSYNEQFF
D: TRBD2; V: TRBV5-4; J: TRBJ2-7; size: .; DNA: TGTGCCAGCAGCTCCCCAGGACTAGCGGGCCTCACGGAGCAGTACTTC; CDR3: CASSSPGLAGLTEQYF
D: .; V: TRBV6-1; J: TRBJ2-7; size: .; DNA: TGTGCCAGCAGTACCCGGGGGGCGTCCGAGCAGTACTTC; CDR3: CASSTRGASEQYF
D: .; V: TRBV30; J: TRBJ1-1; size: many; DNA: TGTGCCTGGGCAGGACAGCGCACTACTGAAGCTTTCTTT; CDR3: CAWAGQRTTEAFF
D: TRBD2; V: TRBV28; J: TRBJ2-3; size: few; DNA: TGTGCCAGCAGTCCGTCAAGGACTAGCGGGTTCACAGATACGCAGTATTTT; CDR3: CASSPSRTSGFTDTQYF
D: .; V: TRBV30; J: TRBJ2-3; size: .; DNA: TGTGCCTCCCGTCTGGTAGTAGATACGCAGTATTTT; CDR3: CASRLVVDTQYF
D: .; V: TRBV7-8; J: TRBJ1-1; size: .; DNA: TGTGCCAGCATCCAGTTCAGGGGCACGAACACTGAAGCTTTCTTT; CDR3: CASIQFRGTNTEAFF
D: TRBD1; V: TRBV13; J: TRBJ2-2; size: few; DNA: TGTGCCAGCAGCAAACAGGGGTCCGGGGAGCTGTTTTTT; CDR3: CASSKQGSGELFF
D: TRBD2; V: TRBV4-1; J: TRBJ2-2; size: few; DNA: TGCGCCAGCAGCCAAGGACTAGCGGGAGTATTCGGGGAGCTGTTTTTT; CDR3: CASSQGLAGVFGELFF
D: TRBD2; V: TRBV18; J: TRBJ2-3; size: .; DNA: TGTGCCAGCTCACCATTATCGGGGGGGCTTAAAGATACGCAGTATTTT; CDR3: CASSPLSGGLKDTQYF